Below, 20 T cell receptor beta chains from the same sample are listed, as sequenced in a study of blood T cell repertoires in COVID-19. The table came from immunoSEQ multiplex PCR; TCRdb's copy has only in-frame clones and leaves some out. This sample yields about 110,000 clones, of which more than 75% are seen a single time; less than 1.5% belongs to the top ten. The material sequenced was peripheral blood. These receptors were collected from a man in his forties or fifties with acute or convalescent COVID-19.

In this sample, this clone turned up once. The genes are TRBV25-1 and TRBJ2-1; 9 bases map to TRBD1. Germline V gene data show CDR1 as MGHDK and CDR2 as SYGVNS. V lost 4 bases and J lost 5; bases outside the gene matches: 9. The CDR3 length is 16 residues. The CDR3 sequence is CASSVPPGQGHNEQFF. The DNA for the CDR3 is TGTGCCAGCAGTGTCCCCCCGGGACAGGGCCACAATGAGCAGTTCTTC.

V gene TRBV28 combines with J gene TRBJ1-2, with TRBD1 as a possible D gene (5 bases). V lost 3 bases to trimming and J lost 7 bases, with 12 bases between them. This CDR3 has 13 amino acids. CDR1 MDHEN and CDR2 SYDVKM come from the germline V gene. CDR3 coding DNA: TGTGCCAGCAGTTTGCCAGGGATGGGTGGCTACACCTTC. Translated, it gives CASSLPGMGGYTF.

The rearrangement joins TRBV29-1 to TRBJ2-7; no reliable D call. Per the germline V gene, CDR1 is SQVTM and CDR2 is ANQGSEA. The CDR3 runs 11 residues. V lost 4 bases and J 3 bases, leaving 7 bases between the germline ends. CDR3 sequence reads: CSVGTVYEQYF. In DNA form, the CDR3 reads TGCAGCGTTGGCACGGTCTACGAGCAGTACTTC.

The V and J genes are TRBV5-1 and TRBJ2-1, with 8 bases fitting TRBD2. V shed 0 bases and J 4 bases; nucleotides not matched to a gene: 6. Germline CDR1 reads SGHRS; CDR2 reads YFSETQ. This CDR3 contains 16 residues. This chain's CDR3 is CASSLAAGVGYNEQFF. The CDR3 coding sequence is TGCGCCAGCAGCTTGGCAGCGGGAGTCGGTTACAATGAGCAGTTCTTC.

This clone was seen only a few times. The V gene is TRBV5-6, the J gene TRBJ1-5; D may be TRBD1 (6 bases). The CDR3 spans 16 residues. Trimming stripped 1 base from V and 2 bases from J, with 13 bases between. Germline-derived CDR1 and CDR2 are SGHDT and YYEEEE. The CDR3 DNA reads TGTGCCAGCAGCTTGCGGGGGGCAGGCGGCAATCAGCCCCAGCATTTT. This gives the protein CASSLRGAGGNQPQHF. The whole variable domain, remainder taken from reference TRBV5-6 and TRBJ1-5, is DAGVTQSPTHLIKTRGQQVTLRCSPKSGHDTVSWYQQALGQGPQFIFQYYEEEERQRGNFPDRFSGHQFPNYSSELNVNALLLGDSALYLCASSLRGAGGNQPQHFGDGTRLSIL.

This chain connects TRBV18 to TRBJ2-4; 9 nucleotides align to TRBD1. This CDR3 contains 14 residues. From germline, CDR1 is KGHSH and CDR2 LQKENI. The trim removed 6 bases at V and 4 bases at J, leaving 4 bases unmatched. CDR3 in amino acids: CASSPGTGKNIQYF. CDR3 nucleotide sequence: TGTGCCAGCTCCCCCGGGACAGGGAAAAACATTCAGTACTTC.

The chain employs TRBV28 and TRBJ2-7; TRBD2 matches at 10 bases. Germline trimming cut 4 bases from V and 0 bases from J; bases unmatched to any gene: 3. The CDR3 is made up of 15 amino acids. The germline gives CDR1 MDHEN, CDR2 SYDVKM. The CDR3 DNA reads TGTGCCAGCAGTTCTTGGACTAGCGGCTCCTACGAGCAGTACTTC. It codes for CASSSWTSGSYEQYF. The complete variable domain, with remaining parts taken from reference TRBV28 and TRBJ2-7, reads DVKVTQSSRYLVKRTGEKVFLECVQDMDHENMFWYRQDPGLGLRLIYFSYDVKMKEKGDIPEGYSVSREKKERFSLILESASTNQTSMYLCASSSWTSGSYEQYFGPGTRLTVT.

This clone was picked up one time. The chain couples TRBV11-2 to TRBJ2-1; D is possibly TRBD2 (5 bases). V dropped 3 bases and J dropped 5 bases, with 14 bases sitting between them. The CDR3 totals 15 residues. The V gene's germline CDR1 is SGHAT and CDR2 FQNNGV. CDR3 sequence reads: CASSFLPLGNNEQFF. In DNA form, the CDR3 reads TGTGCCAGCAGCTTCCTGCCACTAGGGAACAATGAGCAGTTCTTC. The full variable domain, its missing parts supplied by reference TRBV11-2 and TRBJ2-1, is EAGVAQSPRYKIIEKRQSVAFWCNPISGHATLYWYQQILGQGPKLLIQFQNNGVVDDSQLPKDRFSAERLKGVDSTLKIQPAKLEDSAVYLCASSFLPLGNNEQFFGPGTRLTVL.

The chain has TRBV28 and TRBJ2-2; a possible D gene is TRBD2 (5 bases). Per germline, CDR1 MDHEN and CDR2 SYDVKM. The CDR3 runs 13 residues. V was shortened by 8 bases and J by 7 bases, with 14 bases between the two germline ends. The CDR3 loop is CASSEGDIGELFF. CDR3 DNA sequence: TGTGCCAGCTCCGAGGGAGATATCGGGGAGCTGTTTTTT.

This chain uses TRBV19 with TRBJ1-2, with 10 bases lining up with TRBD1. Germline V lookup: CDR1 LNHDA, CDR2 SQIVND (reference sequence). There are 19 residues in the CDR3. V was clipped by 3 bases and J by 6 bases; unmatched bases: 19. This chain's CDR3 is CASSMKFEGDRDRGHGYTF. The CDR3, as DNA: TGTGCCAGTAGTATGAAGTTCGAGGGGGACCGGGACAGGGGACATGGCTACACCTTC.

The chain joins TRBV11-3 to TRBJ2-7; tentative D call: TRBD1 (6 bases). The CDR3 runs to 12 residues. V dropped 5 bases and J dropped 5 bases, with 10 bases sitting between them. Germline V gene lookup returns CDR1 SGHNT and CDR2 YENEEA. The CDR3 sequence: CASSLRQDEQYF. CDR3 coding DNA: TGTGCCAGCAGCCTCAGACAGGACGAGCAGTACTTC.

The V and J genes are TRBV6-5 and TRBJ1-1; 7 bases are shared with TRBD1. Germline values: CDR1 MNHEY, CDR2 SVGAGI. With 8 bases clipped from V and 0 bases from J, the junction kept 6 bases outside the gene matches. The CDR3 is 14 residues long. For the CDR3, the DNA is TGTGCCAGCTTCGGAGGGGGCTTGAACACTGAAGCTTTCTTT. Residues: CASFGGGLNTEAFF.

This chain links TRBV7-2 with TRBJ1-1; D is ambiguous. CDR1 is SGHTA and CDR2 is FQGNSA in the germline V gene. V gave up 4 bases and J gave up 0 bases, with 12 bases separating them. The CDR3 loop spans 15 amino acids. The CDR3 DNA follows: TGTGCCAGCAGCTATCTGCGCGCTCTGAACACTGAAGCTTTCTTT. It is translated as CASSYLRALNTEAFF.

Remarks on this clone: The same CDR3 arises from other DNA sequences in this sample as well. The rearrangement links TRBV4-1 to TRBJ2-5, with a possible D match to TRBD1 (5 bases). The CDR3 consists of 15 residues. V lost 0 bases to trimming and J lost 1 base, with 9 bases between them. Germline V gene sequence: CDR1 MGHRA, CDR2 YSYEKL. The CDR3, as DNA: TGCGCCAGCAGCCAAGATCCAGGGCTCCAAGAGACCCAGTACTTC. It is translated as CASSQDPGLQETQYF.

V is TRBV23-1 and J is TRBJ1-1, with D tentatively TRBD1 (5 bases). TRBV23-1 is an open reading frame, and its role is uncertain. The CDR3 covers 14 residues. Trimming took 0 bases from V and 0 from J, leaving 5 bases between them. The CDR3 sequence is CASSQSTVNTEAFF. For the CDR3, the DNA is TGCGCCAGCAGTCAATCGACAGTGAACACTGAAGCTTTCTTT.

The chain is built from TRBV18 and TRBJ1-5; the D gene is possibly TRBD1 (6 bases). Germline-derived CDR1 and CDR2 are KGHSH and LQKENI. The ends were cut back, 4 bases at V and 0 bases at J, with 13 bases in the middle. The CDR3 extends over 16 amino acids. In DNA, the CDR3 is TGTGCCAGCTCACTTCGAGGGGGGGATAGCAATCAGCCCCAGCATTTT. Translation gives CASSLRGGDSNQPQHF.

This chain links TRBV28 with TRBJ2-1; 8 bases are shared with TRBD1. The length of the CDR3 is 16 residues. V gave up 6 bases and J gave up 0 bases; unmatched junction bases: 7. Germline V gene lookup returns CDR1 MDHEN and CDR2 SYDVKM. The CDR3, as DNA: TGTGCCAGCAGCCGGACAGGGATCAGCTCCTACAATGAGCAGTTCTTC. The encoded protein is CASSRTGISSYNEQFF.

The sample holds one count of this clone. This chain connects TRBV14 to TRBJ1-2, with no clear D. Trimming left V 3 bases short and J 0 bases short, with 11 bases between. The CDR3 spans 15 residues. The germline V gene encodes CDR1 SGHDN and CDR2 FVKESK. CDR3 DNA sequence: TGTGCCAGCAGCCATCAGGTACTAGCTAACTATGGCTACACCTTC. Encoded protein: CASSHQVLANYGYTF.

The chain uses TRBV6-6 and TRBJ1-2; 7 bases line up with TRBD1. The CDR3 is 15 residues long. V shed 4 bases, J shed 6 bases, and the junction held 11 bases outside the gene matches. Per the germline V gene, CDR1 is MNHNY and CDR2 is SVGAGI (reference sequence). Here the CDR3 DNA reads TGTGCCAGCAGTTTCCCGGGACAGAAGACTAATGGCTACACCTTC. Translated, it gives CASSFPGQKTNGYTF.

The rearrangement uses TRBV6-5 and TRBJ1-1; D call uncertain. V lost 5 bases to trimming and J lost 6 bases, with 16 bases between them. The CDR3 loop spans 14 amino acids. The germline V gene encodes CDR1 MNHEY and CDR2 SVGAGI. The CDR3 here is CASSPGREVAEAFF. In DNA form, the CDR3 reads TGTGCCAGCAGTCCCGGGAGGGAGGTCGCTGAAGCTTTCTTT.